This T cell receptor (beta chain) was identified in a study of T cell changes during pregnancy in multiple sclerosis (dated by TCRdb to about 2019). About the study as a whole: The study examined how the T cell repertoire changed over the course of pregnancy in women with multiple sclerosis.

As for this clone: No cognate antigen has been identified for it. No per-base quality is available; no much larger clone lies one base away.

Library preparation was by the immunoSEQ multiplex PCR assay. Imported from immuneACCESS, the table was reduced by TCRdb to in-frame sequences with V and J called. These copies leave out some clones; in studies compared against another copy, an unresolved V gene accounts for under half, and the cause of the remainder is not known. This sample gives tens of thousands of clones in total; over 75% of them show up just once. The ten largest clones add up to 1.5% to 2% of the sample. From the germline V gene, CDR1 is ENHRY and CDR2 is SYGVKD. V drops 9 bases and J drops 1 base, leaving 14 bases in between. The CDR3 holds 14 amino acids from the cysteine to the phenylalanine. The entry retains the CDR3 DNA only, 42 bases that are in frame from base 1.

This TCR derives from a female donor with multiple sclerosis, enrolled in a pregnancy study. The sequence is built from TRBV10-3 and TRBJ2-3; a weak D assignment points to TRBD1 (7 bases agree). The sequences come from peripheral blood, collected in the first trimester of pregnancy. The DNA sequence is TGTGCCATTAGACAGGGACTCCGCACAGATACGCAGTATTTT. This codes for CAIRQGLRTDTQYF.